The text below deals with one T cell receptor (beta chain). The sample belongs to a study of control samples from healthy donors and cancer patients. The repertoire was sequenced with immunoSEQ multiplex PCR; TCRdb's copy has only in-frame clones and lacks some. The data contain tens of thousands of clones, roughly 87% of them seen just once; the ten biggest clones take up around 3.8%. The CDR3 contains 13 residues. V lost 3 bases and J lost 1, with 6 bases in between. Germline V gives CDR1 KGHSH, CDR2 LQKENI. Sequenced sample: blood. The chain combines TRBV18 with TRBJ1-1; D unresolved. The source is a woman in her forties or fifties in good health. The DNA for the CDR3 is TGTGCCAGCTCACCGCAATGGAACACTGAAGCTTTCTTT. It specifies CASSPQWNTEAFF.